This T cell receptor beta chain stems from a study of T cells in Graves' hyperthyroidism and ophthalmopathy. Comment on this clonotype: The conserved final phenylalanine or tryptophan is absent from the CDR3, which likely points to a read error.

Per the germline V gene, CDR1 is SNHLY and CDR2 is FYNNEI. V was trimmed by 5 bases and J by 2 bases, leaving 13 bases between them. The CDR3 length is 14 residues. Amplified regions were TCR beta CDR3 sequences from RNA transcripts. HTBI primers were employed in a first-round RT-PCR of the TCR CDR3. TCRdb re-called the multiplex PCR reads with MiXCR, one entry per CDR3 protein. This sample has 200,000 to 250,000 distinct CDR3 sequences, with about 17% found just once. The receptor comes from a woman between 18 and 29 years old with Graves' ophthalmopathy. The sequencing input was blood. This chain links TRBV2 with TRBJ2-7; no clear D gene. The CDR3 spells CASSFILSTYEQYS. The CDR3 DNA reads TGTGCCAGCAGTTTTATTTTGTCCACCTACGAGCAGTACTCC.